This TCR beta chain was recorded in a study of shared clonotypes between healthy human individuals. Whole-study findings and limits: The study's rarefaction showed incomplete sorted-subset sequencing despite large depth.

Assay: immunoSEQ multiplex PCR; the TCRdb copy retains only in-frame clones and omits some. The sample has around 700,000 clones, about 78% seen once. Donors comprised healthy HIV-negative adults lacking recent acute infections or vaccinations. To note about this clone: What it binds is unknown.

CDR1 and CDR2 from the germline V gene are MDHEN and SYDVKM. The CDR3 contains 15 residues. The ends were cut back, 5 bases at V and 6 bases at J, with 17 bases in the middle. What was sequenced was memory CD4+ T cells sorted from blood. Described subset: CD45RA-negative fraction. V is TRBV28 and J is TRBJ1-5; TRBD1 might be the D (5 bases). This receptor was taken from a woman aged 25 to 39 in good health. The CDR3 DNA is TGTGCCAGCAGTCTAGGGACGGGAGGTGGTCAGCCCCAGCATTTT. Its translation: CASSLGTGGGQPQHF.